The clone carrying this T cell receptor beta chain has at least ten counts. TCRdb re-called the 5' RACE reads through MiXCR, storing one row per CDR3 protein. The sample yields roughly 510,000 distinct CDR3 sequences, approximately 15% seen once. This record comes from a study of T-cell memory formation after mild COVID-19. Input material: PBMCs or a T cell subset sorted from them (not recorded which). The TCR originated in an adult woman who had mild COVID-19 (a few samples of this study predate the infection). Cell type and time point are not known.

The CDR3 nucleotides are TGTGCCAGCAGTCTCCACGGTATGGATACGCAGTATTTT. This translates into CASSLHGMDTQYF. V is TRBV12-3 or TRBV12-4 and J is TRBJ2-3; D not certain. This CDR3 region has 13 residues. V lost 5 bases and J lost 6, with 12 bases in between.